This T cell receptor beta chain was recorded in a study of memory B cells and T cells in multiple sclerosis. Overall study results and limits: Normalization was needed because clone-set size differences affected shared clonotype counts.

This clone has just one count. No antigen is known for it. CFSE-dim autoproliferating and CFSE-high non-proliferating T cells from unstimulated culture were sequenced separately. Cultures began with fewer than 5.5x10^7 CFSE-labeled PBMCs, unstimulated for around 7 days, with replicate wells pooled. Without exogenous stimuli, around 0.5 uM CFSE-labeled PBMCs were cultured serum-free. The CDR3 is 13 amino acids. Looked up from germline, CDR1 is SNHLY and CDR2 is FYNNEI. Trimming left V 8 bases short and J 1 base short, with 12 bases between. Data came from immunoSEQ multiplex PCR; TCRdb stores just in-frame clones and leaves some out. The repertoire consists of 10,000 to 15,000 clones, with 84% occurring once and the leading ten covering 2.5% to 3%.

The chain employs TRBV2 and TRBJ2-7; no definite D call. The receptor's source is a human donor with multiple sclerosis. Sequenced input: PBMCs from blood kept in culture. CDR3 DNA sequence: TGTGCCAGCTCCTCGGCAGAATCCTACGAGCAGTACTTC. It codes for CASSSAESYEQYF.